The 22 T cell receptor beta chains presented below share a single source sample, sequenced in a study of blood T cell repertoires in COVID-19. Method: immunoSEQ multiplex PCR; TCRdb's copy keeps in-frame clones and lacks some. This sample has about 430,000 clones; over 85% occur once, and the top ten carry roughly 0.78%. Input material: peripheral blood. The receptor source for this set is a man aged 18 to 35 with COVID-19, enrolled during active disease.

The rearrangement joins TRBV25-1 to TRBJ1-4, with a possible D match to TRBD1 (5 bases). The CDR3 sequence is 13 residues long. The germline V gene has CDR1 MGHDK and CDR2 SYGVNS. V dropped 8 bases and J dropped 8 bases, with 15 bases sitting between them. The CDR3: CASGQRGDEKLFF. As DNA, the CDR3 is TGTGCCAGCGGGCAACGGGGGGACGAAAAACTGTTTTTT. The full variable domain, rest sourced from reference TRBV25-1 and TRBJ1-4, is EADIYQTPRYLVIGTGKKITLECSQTMGHDKMYWYQQDPGMELHLIHYSYGVNSTEKGDLSSESTVSRIRTEHFPLTLESARPSHTSQYLCASGQRGDEKLFFGSGTQLSVL.

This sequence joins TRBV19 and TRBJ2-7, with TRBD1 matching 8 bases. The CDR3 length is 15 residues. The J segment lost 5 bases and the V segment lost 4 bases, leaving 10 bases of the junction unmatched. The germline gives CDR1 LNHDA, CDR2 SQIVND (reference sequence). The CDR3 DNA is TGTGCCAGTAGTAGGTGGGCAGGGGGCGGCGACGAGCAGTACTTC. It encodes CASSRWAGGGDEQYF.

The chain combines TRBV7-3 with TRBJ2-3, with 7 bases aligning to TRBD2. Germline V gene sequence: CDR1 SGHTA, CDR2 FQGTGA. V lost 2 bases, J lost 3 bases, and 14 bases stayed unmatched. There are 18 residues in the CDR3. In DNA, the CDR3 is TGTGCCAGCAGCTTACCCGTGGGGGGAGGGTTTGAGACAGATACGCAGTATTTT. It specifies CASSLPVGGGFETDTQYF.

This rearrangement joins TRBV7-9 to TRBJ2-7; tentative D call: TRBD1 (7 bases). The V and J ends lost 0 bases and 1 base respectively, with 16 bases between them. This CDR3 is built from 17 residues. Germline V gene sequence: CDR1 SEHNR, CDR2 FQNEAQ (reference sequence). This CDR3 is CASSLAQGGGESYEQYF. The DNA for the CDR3 is TGTGCCAGCAGCTTAGCTCAAGGAGGGGGCGAATCCTACGAGCAGTACTTC.

The table lists this clone with a count of one. The chain couples TRBV6-1 to TRBJ2-3; TRBD2 aligns across 8 bases. Trimming cost V 3 bases and J 4 bases; bases outside gene matches: 12. The germline gives CDR1 MNHNS, CDR2 SASEGT. The CDR3 spans 17 residues. In DNA form, the CDR3 reads TGTGCCAGCAGTGAGCCAGTAGCGGGACTGTCAGCAGATACGCAGTATTTT. It translates to CASSEPVAGLSADTQYF.

The chain joins TRBV19 to TRBJ2-7; TRBD2 aligns across 11 bases. After removal of 8 bases from V and 5 bases from J, the junction contained 8 bases not matched to a gene. Germline V lookup: CDR1 LNHDA, CDR2 SQIVND (reference sequence). The CDR3 covers 14 residues. DNA for the CDR3: TGTGCCAGTCATAGCGGGGGGGCCGTCGACGAGCAGTACTTC. It codes for CASHSGGAVDEQYF.

The chain links TRBV5-6 to TRBJ2-7, with 9 bases lining up with TRBD1. J lost 9 bases, V lost 3 bases, and 10 bases had no gene match. The germline V gene has CDR1 SGHDT and CDR2 YYEEEE. CDR3 length: 14 residues. The CDR3 sequence: CASSSPGQGFRQYF. DNA of the CDR3: TGTGCCAGCAGCTCGCCGGGACAGGGATTTCGGCAGTACTTC.

The gene calls are TRBV19 and TRBJ1-5; a possible D gene is TRBD1 (6 bases). Trimming pared 6 bases from V and 0 bases from J, leaving 18 bases between. CDR1 and CDR2 (germline): LNHDA, SQIVND (reference sequence). The CDR3 is made up of 17 amino acids. As DNA, the CDR3 is TGTGCCAGTAGGAGCGACTCCGGGACATATAGCAATCAGCCCCAGCATTTT. Translating it yields CASRSDSGTYSNQPQHF.

The rearrangement links TRBV11-2 to TRBJ1-6; D unresolved. Looked up from germline, CDR1 is SGHAT and CDR2 is FQNNGV. The CDR3 covers 15 residues. Trimming cost V 5 bases and J 0 bases, with 8 bases left between them. The CDR3 is CASSPQNSYNSPLHF. CDR3 nucleotides: TGTGCCAGCAGCCCACAGAACTCCTATAATTCACCCCTCCACTTT. Combining the CDR3 with reference TRBV11-2 and TRBJ1-6 gives the whole variable domain EAGVAQSPRYKIIEKRQSVAFWCNPISGHATLYWYQQILGQGPKLLIQFQNNGVVDDSQLPKDRFSAERLKGVDSTLKIQPAKLEDSAVYLCASSPQNSYNSPLHFGNGTRLTVT.

V and J are TRBV30 and TRBJ1-4; D possibly corresponds to TRBD1 (5 bases). CDR3 length: 14 amino acids. V lost 1 base and J lost 8, with 14 bases in between. Germline-derived CDR1 and CDR2 are GTSNPN and SVGIG (reference sequence). The CDR3: CAWSGVTAGEKLFF. The CDR3 nucleotides are TGTGCCTGGAGTGGGGTAACAGCAGGGGAAAAACTGTTTTTT.

The chain is built from TRBV2 and TRBJ2-3, with 7 bases lining up with TRBD1. With V trimmed by 6 bases and J by 0 bases, 3 bases remained unmatched. CDR1 is SNHLY and CDR2 is FYNNEI in the germline V gene. The CDR3 extends over 14 amino acids. As DNA, the CDR3 is TGTGCCAGCAGCGACAGGGCAAGCACAGATACGCAGTATTTT. Protein: CASSDRASTDTQYF.

The chain uses TRBV6-4 and TRBJ2-3, with TRBD2 matching 10 bases. The CDR3 is 14 residues long. With 8 bases clipped from V and 4 bases from J, the junction kept 6 bases outside the gene matches. Germline CDR1 reads MRHNA; CDR2 reads SNTAGT. CDR3 amino acids: CASSSGGAPDTQYF. The CDR3 region has the DNA TGTGCCAGCTCGAGCGGGGGGGCCCCAGATACGCAGTATTTT.

V usage is TRBV19 and J usage is TRBJ2-1; 11 nucleotides agree with TRBD1. Losses at the gene ends were 5 bases for V and 8 bases for J; bases not matched to a gene: 8. Germline CDR1 and CDR2: LNHDA and SQIVND (reference sequence). CDR3 length: 15 residues. The CDR3 region has the DNA TGTGCCAGTAGTGCCGGGACAGGGGGTTTGTATGAGCAGTTCTTC. Translated, it gives CASSAGTGGLYEQFF.

This clone occurred once. This chain links TRBV3-1 (or the pseudogene TRBV3-2) with TRBJ2-2, with 7 bases aligning to TRBD1. The CDR3 is made up of 16 amino acids. The ends lost 1 base at V and 4 bases at J; junction bases unmatched: 6. Per germline, CDR1 LGHDT and CDR2 YNNKEL (reference sequence). The CDR3 sequence: CASSQAVTGSTGELFF. The CDR3 nucleotides read TGTGCCAGCAGCCAAGCAGTGACAGGGTCCACCGGGGAGCTGTTTTTT.

CDR3 sequence: CASSLGGRSSYF. CDR3 coding DNA: TGTGCCAGCAGCTTGGGAGGACGGTCGAGCTACTTC. The chain carries TRBV7-9 and TRBJ2-5; maybe TRBD2 (6 bases). The CDR3 has 12 residues. Per the germline V gene, CDR1 is SEHNR and CDR2 is FQNEAQ (reference sequence). The ends were cut back, 3 bases at V and 14 bases at J, with 16 bases in the middle.

The chain employs TRBV6-5 and TRBJ1-1, with D possibly being TRBD1 (6 bases). This CDR3 spans 12 amino acids. V was trimmed by 6 bases and J by 3 bases, leaving 8 bases between them. Germline values: CDR1 MNHEY, CDR2 SVGAGI. The CDR3 sequence is CASRDSHTEAFF. The CDR3 coding sequence is TGTGCCAGCAGGGACAGTCACACTGAAGCTTTCTTT.

V gene TRBV5-6 combines with J gene TRBJ2-1; D is ambiguous. Trimming left V 1 base short and J 5 bases short, with 19 bases between. Germline CDR1 reads SGHDT; CDR2 reads YYEEEE. CDR3 length equals 17 residues. The CDR3 loop is CASSLWFVEARHNEQFF. CDR3 DNA: TGTGCCAGCAGCTTGTGGTTCGTCGAGGCTCGGCACAATGAGCAGTTCTTC.

This clone was observed a few times. V gene TRBV30 combines with J gene TRBJ2-2, with D possibly TRBD2 on 5 matching bases. The ends were cut back, 6 bases at V and 2 bases at J, with 7 bases in the middle. The length of the CDR3 is 12 residues. Per the germline V gene, CDR1 is GTSNPN and CDR2 is SVGIG (reference sequence). This CDR3 reads CACTGNTGELFF. CDR3 bases: TGTGCCTGTACGGGAAACACCGGGGAGCTGTTTTTT.

The V call is TRBV6-5, the J call TRBJ2-5, with 10 bases identical to TRBD1. J lost 4 bases, V lost 6 bases, and 8 bases had no gene match. The CDR3 is made up of 15 amino acids. CDR1 is MNHEY and CDR2 is SVGAGI in the germline V gene. The CDR3 region is CASSKGTGARETQYF. DNA of the CDR3: TGTGCCAGCAGCAAAGGGACAGGGGCTAGAGAGACCCAGTACTTC.

The chain combines TRBV15 with TRBJ2-5; 12 nucleotides line up with TRBD2. CDR3 size: 16 residues. Germline assignment: CDR1 LNHNV and CDR2 YYDKDF (reference sequence). V was clipped by 3 bases and J by 1 base; unmatched bases: 3. CDR3 sequence reads: CATSSGLAGPQETQYF. The DNA of the CDR3 is TGTGCCACCAGCAGCGGACTAGCGGGACCCCAAGAGACCCAGTACTTC.

V gene TRBV3-1 (or the pseudogene TRBV3-2) combines with J gene TRBJ1-1, with 8 bases identical to TRBD1. The CDR3 length is 15 residues. Germline CDR1 and CDR2: LGHDT and YNNKEL (reference sequence). The trim removed 2 bases at V and 8 bases at J, leaving 10 bases unmatched. CDR3 coding DNA: TGTGCCAGCAGCCAACCCGGACAGGGAAGGAGGGAAGCTTTCTTT. Translated, it gives CASSQPGQGRREAFF.

The V and J genes are TRBV6-1 and TRBJ2-1; possibly TRBD1 for D (6 bases). V gave up 1 base and J gave up 0 bases, with 7 bases separating them. Germline CDR1 reads MNHNS; CDR2 reads SASEGT. The CDR3 spans 15 residues. CDR3 in amino acids: CASSEETGSYNEQFF. The CDR3 region has the DNA TGTGCCAGCAGTGAAGAGACAGGCTCCTACAATGAGCAGTTCTTC.